This T cell receptor beta chain was sequenced in a study of blood T cells in healthy people across ages. Findings of the study overall: The authors considered diversity estimates from one million T cells to be underestimates.

A second PCR of about 7 to 11 cycles used a sample-barcoded 5' primer and a J-beta primer mix. TCRdb reprocessed the 5' RACE reads via MiXCR and lists one record per CDR3 protein. The sample holds around 1.7 million distinct CDR3 sequences, roughly 28% seen once. This clonotype was seen more than once but under ten times. What it recognizes is unknown. A junction end diverges from the germline sequence, so it may reflect a read error. This CDR3 is 16 amino acids long. Ranging in age from about 6 to 100, the donors were healthy Caucasian individuals from Russia. The specimen sequenced was blood. The chain has TRBV12-3 or TRBV12-4 and TRBJ2-5; TRBD2 agrees at 13 bases. The TCR sequence derives from a woman aged 25 to 45 in good health. CDR3 amino acids: CAGSGGLAGVGKTQYF. In nucleotides, the CDR3 is TGTGCCGGCAGTGGAGGACTAGCGGGGGTGGGGAAGACCCAGTACTTC.